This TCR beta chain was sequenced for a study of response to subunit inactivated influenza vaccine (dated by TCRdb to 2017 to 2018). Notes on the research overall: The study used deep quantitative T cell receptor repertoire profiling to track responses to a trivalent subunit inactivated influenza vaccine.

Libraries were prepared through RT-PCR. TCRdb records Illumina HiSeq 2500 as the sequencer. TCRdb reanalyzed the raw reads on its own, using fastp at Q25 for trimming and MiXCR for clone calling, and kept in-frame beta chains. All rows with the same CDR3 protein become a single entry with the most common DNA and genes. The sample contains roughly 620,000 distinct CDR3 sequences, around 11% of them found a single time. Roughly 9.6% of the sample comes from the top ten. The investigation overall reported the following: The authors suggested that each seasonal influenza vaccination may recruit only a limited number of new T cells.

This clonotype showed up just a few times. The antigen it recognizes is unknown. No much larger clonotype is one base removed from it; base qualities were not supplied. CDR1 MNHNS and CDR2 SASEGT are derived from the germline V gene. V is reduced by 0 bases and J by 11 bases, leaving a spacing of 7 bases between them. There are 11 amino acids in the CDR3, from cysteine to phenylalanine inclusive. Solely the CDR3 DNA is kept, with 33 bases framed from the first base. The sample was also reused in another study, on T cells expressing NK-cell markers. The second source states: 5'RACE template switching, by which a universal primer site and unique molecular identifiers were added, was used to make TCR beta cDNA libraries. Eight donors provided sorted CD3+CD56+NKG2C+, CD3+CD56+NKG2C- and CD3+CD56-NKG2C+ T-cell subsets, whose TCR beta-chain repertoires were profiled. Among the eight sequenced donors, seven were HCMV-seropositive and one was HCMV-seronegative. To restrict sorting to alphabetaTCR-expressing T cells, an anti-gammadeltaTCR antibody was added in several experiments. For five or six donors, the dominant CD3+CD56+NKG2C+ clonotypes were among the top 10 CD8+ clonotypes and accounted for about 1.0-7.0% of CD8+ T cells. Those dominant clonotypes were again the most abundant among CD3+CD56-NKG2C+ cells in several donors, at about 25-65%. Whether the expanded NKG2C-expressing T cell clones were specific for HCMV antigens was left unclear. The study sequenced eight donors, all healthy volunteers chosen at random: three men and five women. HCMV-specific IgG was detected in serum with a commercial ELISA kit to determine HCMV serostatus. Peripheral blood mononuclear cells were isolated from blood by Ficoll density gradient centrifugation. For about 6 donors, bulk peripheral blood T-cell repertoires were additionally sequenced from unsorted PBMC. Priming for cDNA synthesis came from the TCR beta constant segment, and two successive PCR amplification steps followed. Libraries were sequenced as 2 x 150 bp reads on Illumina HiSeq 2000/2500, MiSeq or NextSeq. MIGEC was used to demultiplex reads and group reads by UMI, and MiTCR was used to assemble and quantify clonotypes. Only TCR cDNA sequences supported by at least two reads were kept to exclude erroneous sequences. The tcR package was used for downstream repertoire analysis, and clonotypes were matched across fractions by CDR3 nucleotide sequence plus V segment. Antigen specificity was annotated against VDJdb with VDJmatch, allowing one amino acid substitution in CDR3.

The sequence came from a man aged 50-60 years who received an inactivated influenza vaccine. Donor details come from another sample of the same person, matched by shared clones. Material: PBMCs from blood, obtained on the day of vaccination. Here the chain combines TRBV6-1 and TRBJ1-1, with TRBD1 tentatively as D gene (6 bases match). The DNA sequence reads TGTGCCAGCAGTGAAGCAGGGGGGGCTTTCTTT. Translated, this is CASSEAGGAFF.